This record looks at one TCR beta chain sequence and its context. Its antigen is unknown. CDR3 length: 18 residues. Germline CDR1 is SEHNR and CDR2 is FQNEAQ (reference sequence). V shed 5 bases, J shed 5 bases, and the junction held 16 bases outside the gene matches. The data were obtained in a study of shared clonotypes between healthy human individuals. There were only Caucasian adults among the donors, and all lived in Nashville, Tennessee. Assay: immunoSEQ multiplex PCR; the TCRdb copy retains only in-frame clones and omits some. Altogether some 690,000 clones are present, 80% to 95% being singletons, with the ten largest covering 34%. Study conclusions and caveats: It was only blood that was sampled, and tissue repertoires likely differ. Measured sharing among donors was expected to vary with sequencing depth.

Sequenced material: memory CD8+ T cells from PBMCs. Described subset: CD45RO+ cells pooled with CCR7-negative TemRA cells. The chain links TRBV7-9 to TRBJ2-7; 12 bases line up with TRBD2. This receptor was identified in a man in his late teens or twenties in good health. Some clones in this sample may be carry-over from other donors' samples. CDR3 region: CASSRRTSGNSRPDEQYF. As DNA, the CDR3 is TGTGCCAGCAGCCGCCGGACTAGCGGGAACTCGAGACCAGACGAGCAGTACTTC.